The rows below give T cell receptor beta chains drawn from one sample of a study of Graves' ophthalmopathy and Graves' hyperthyroidism. Via MiXCR, TCRdb re-called the multiplex PCR reads, giving one row per CDR3 protein. The sample contains around 1,000,000 distinct CDR3 sequences, about 35% of which appear only once. Sequencing was carried out using peripheral blood or thyroid tissue (not recorded which). The receptors come from an adult man with Graves' hyperthyroidism. Both conserved end residues are part of each CDR3. The D gene is left open where the match is weak. Clone size is not always given. Where it is, it says once, few, many or a class for expanded clones.

size	D	V	J	CDR3	DNA
many	.	TRBV7-9	TRBJ1-2	CASSRTFGYTF	TGTGCCAGCAGCAGGACATTTGGCTACACCTTC
many	.	TRBV7-2	TRBJ1-5	CASSLVGMSNQPQHF	TGTGCCAGCAGCTTAGTGGGGATGAGCAATCAGCCCCAGCATTTT
few	.	TRBV6-2/TRBV6-3	TRBJ1-1	CASSHGQSGTFF	TGTGCCAGCAGTCACGGACAGTCTGGGACTTTCTTT
few	.	TRBV19	TRBJ1-5	CASTTSGGRNQPQHF	TGTGCCAGTACCACGTCGGGCGGTAGGAATCAGCCCCAGCATTTT
few	.	TRBV10-3	TRBJ2-2	CAITSTTGELFF	TGTGCCATCACCTCGACCACTGGGGAGCTGTTTTTT
.	.	TRBV29-1	TRBJ1-1	CSVEVSGTEAFF	TGCAGCGTTGAAGTTAGCGGGACTGAAGCTTTCTTT
.	TRBD1	TRBV5-1	TRBJ1-6	CASSQPGGAGSPLHF	TGTGCCAGCAGCCAACCAGGGGGCGCTGGGTCACCCCTCCACTTT
.	.	TRBV15	TRBJ1-2	CATSSAGEYYGYTF	TGTGCCACCAGCAGTGCAGGGGAGTACTATGGCTACACCTTC
.	.	TRBV2	TRBJ1-2	CASREFTGYTF	TGTGCCAGCAGGGAATTCACTGGCTACACCTTC
.	.	TRBV7-2	TRBJ2-7	CASSSRDNYYEQYF	TGTGCCAGCAGCTCCCGGGACAATTACTACGAGCAGTACTTC
many	.	TRBV20-1	TRBJ2-7	CSARPQGGGVIREQYF	TGCAGTGCTAGACCTCAGGGCGGGGGCGTTATACGCGAGCAGTACTTC
many	.	TRBV7-9	TRBJ2-5	CASSLTGREETQYF	TGTGCCAGCAGCTTAACGGGTCGGGAAGAGACCCAGTACTTC
.	.	TRBV2	TRBJ2-5	CASSESGEVGETQYF	TGTGCCAGCAGTGAATCGGGGGAGGTGGGAGAGACCCAGTACTTC
many	TRBD1	TRBV2	TRBJ1-2	CASRGDRGSYGYTF	TGTGCCAGCAGAGGGGACAGGGGTAGCTATGGCTACACCTTC
.	TRBD2	TRBV29-1	TRBJ2-7	CSVGGTSGAHSYEQYF	TGCAGCGTTGGAGGGACTAGCGGGGCCCACTCCTACGAGCAGTACTTC
many	.	TRBV20-1	TRBJ2-5	CSARERRGQETQYF	TGCAGTGCTAGGGAACGCCGGGGCCAAGAGACCCAGTACTTC
.	TRBD2	TRBV29-1	TRBJ2-7	CSVVGRSSYEQYF	TGCAGCGTTGTCGGGAGGAGCTCCTACGAGCAGTACTTC